This TCR beta chain was profiled in a study of blood T cell repertoires in COVID-19. Across the whole study: Samples of COVID-19 (acute and convalescent) were obtained from the United States, Italy and Spain. PBMCs, B-cell-depleted T cells, or T cells provided the cDNA or gDNA that made up the material.

This clone was seen just once. During active infection, Seattle patients enrolled and were then monitored through disease. Sequenced by immunoSEQ multiplex PCR; TCRdb stores in-frame clones only, minus some. There are about 150,000 clones in the sample; about 88% occur only once, and 0.45% to 0.6% lies in the top ten. Germline-derived CDR1 and CDR2 are LGHDT and YNNKEL (reference sequence). CDR3 length equals 15 residues. The ends lost 3 bases at V and 6 bases at J; junction bases unmatched: 3. This TCR was recovered from a man between 60 and 75 years old with COVID-19, enrolled during active disease. Specimen: peripheral blood. This rearrangement joins TRBV3-1 (or the pseudogene TRBV3-2) to TRBJ2-1, with TRBD2 matching over 12 bases. As DNA, the CDR3 is TGTGCCAGCAGCCAGCTAGCGGGAGGGTCCAATGAGCAGTTCTTC. Translation: CASSQLAGGSNEQFF.